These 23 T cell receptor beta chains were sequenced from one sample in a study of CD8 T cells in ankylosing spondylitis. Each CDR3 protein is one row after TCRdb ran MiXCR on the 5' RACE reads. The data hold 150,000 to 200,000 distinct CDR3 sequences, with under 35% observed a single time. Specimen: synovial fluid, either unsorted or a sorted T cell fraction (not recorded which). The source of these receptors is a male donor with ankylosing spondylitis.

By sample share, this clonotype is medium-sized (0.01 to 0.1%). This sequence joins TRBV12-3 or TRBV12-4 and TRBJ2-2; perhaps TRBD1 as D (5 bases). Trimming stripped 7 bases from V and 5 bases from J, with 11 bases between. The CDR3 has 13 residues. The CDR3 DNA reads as TGTGCCAGCAAGCAGGGTTGGACCGGGGAGCTGTTTTTT. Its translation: CASKQGWTGELFF.

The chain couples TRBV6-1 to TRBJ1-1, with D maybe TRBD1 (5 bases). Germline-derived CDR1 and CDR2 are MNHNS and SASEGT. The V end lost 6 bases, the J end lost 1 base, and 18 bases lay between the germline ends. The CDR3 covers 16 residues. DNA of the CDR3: TGTGCCAGCAGCGACCGTGGGGGACCCAGGAACACTGAAGCTTTCTTT. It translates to CASSDRGGPRNTEAFF.

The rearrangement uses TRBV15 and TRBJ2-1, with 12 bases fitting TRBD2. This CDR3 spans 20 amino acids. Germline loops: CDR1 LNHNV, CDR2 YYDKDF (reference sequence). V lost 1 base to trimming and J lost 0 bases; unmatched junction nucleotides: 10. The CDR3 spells CATSRGRLAGDSSSYNEQFF. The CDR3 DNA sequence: TGTGCCACCAGCAGAGGGAGACTAGCGGGGGACTCGAGCTCCTACAATGAGCAGTTCTTC.

CDR3 DNA sequence: TGTGCCAGCAGCAAAGGAGGGTCGACAGATACGCAGTATTTT. It translates to CASSKGGSTDTQYF. V and J are TRBV21-1 and TRBJ2-3; the table's D call, TRBD2, has no DNA check behind it. TRBV21-1 is labeled a pseudogene. The CDR3 contains 14 residues.

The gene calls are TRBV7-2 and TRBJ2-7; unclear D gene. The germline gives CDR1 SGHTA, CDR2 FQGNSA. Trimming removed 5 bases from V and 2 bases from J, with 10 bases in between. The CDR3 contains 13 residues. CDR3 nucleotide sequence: TGTGCCAGCAGCCCACCCCCCGCCTACGAGCAGTACTTC. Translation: CASSPPPAYEQYF.

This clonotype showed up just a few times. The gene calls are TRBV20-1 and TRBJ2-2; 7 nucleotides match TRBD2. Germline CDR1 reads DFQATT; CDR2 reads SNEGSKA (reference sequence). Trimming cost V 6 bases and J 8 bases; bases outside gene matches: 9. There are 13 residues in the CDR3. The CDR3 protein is CSARNLAVGELFF. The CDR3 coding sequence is TGCAGTGCGAGAAACCTAGCGGTTGGGGAGCTGTTTTTT.

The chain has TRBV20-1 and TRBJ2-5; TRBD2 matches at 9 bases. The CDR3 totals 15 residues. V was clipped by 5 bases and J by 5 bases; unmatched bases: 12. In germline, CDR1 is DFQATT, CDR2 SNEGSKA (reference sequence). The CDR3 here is CSAPAPPSGKETQYF. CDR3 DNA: TGCAGTGCTCCTGCACCACCTAGCGGGAAGGAGACCCAGTACTTC.

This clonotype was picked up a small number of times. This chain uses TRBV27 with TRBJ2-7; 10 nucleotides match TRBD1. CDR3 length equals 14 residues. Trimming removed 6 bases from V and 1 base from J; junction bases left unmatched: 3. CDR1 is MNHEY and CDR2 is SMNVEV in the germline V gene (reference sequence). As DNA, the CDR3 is TGTGCCAGCAGGCTGGACAGGGGGTCCTACGAGCAGTACTTC. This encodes CASRLDRGSYEQYF.

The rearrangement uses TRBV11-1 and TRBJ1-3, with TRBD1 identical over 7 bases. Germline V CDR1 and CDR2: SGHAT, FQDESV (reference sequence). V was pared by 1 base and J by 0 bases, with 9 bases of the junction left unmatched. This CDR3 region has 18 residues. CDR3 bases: TGTGCCAGCAGCTTAGACTTCCCCCGACAGGGCTCTGGAAACACCATATATTTT. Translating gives CASSLDFPRQGSGNTIYF.

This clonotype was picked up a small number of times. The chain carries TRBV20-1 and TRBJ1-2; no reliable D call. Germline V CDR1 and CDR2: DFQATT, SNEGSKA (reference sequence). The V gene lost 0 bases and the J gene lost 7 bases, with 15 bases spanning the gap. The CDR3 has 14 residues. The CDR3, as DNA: TGCAGTGCTAGAGATCACGAGGGCCGCGGTGGCTACACCTTC. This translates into CSARDHEGRGGYTF.

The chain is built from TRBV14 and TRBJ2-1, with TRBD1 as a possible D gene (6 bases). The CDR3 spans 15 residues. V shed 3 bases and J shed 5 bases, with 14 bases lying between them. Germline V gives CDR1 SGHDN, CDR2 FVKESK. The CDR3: CASSHLRGRNNEQFF. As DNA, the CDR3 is TGTGCCAGCAGCCACCTCAGGGGACGGAACAATGAGCAGTTCTTC.

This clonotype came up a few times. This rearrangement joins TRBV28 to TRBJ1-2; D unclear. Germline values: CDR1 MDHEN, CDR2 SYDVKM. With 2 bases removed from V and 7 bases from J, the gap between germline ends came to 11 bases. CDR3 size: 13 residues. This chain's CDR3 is CASSLRGDGGYTF. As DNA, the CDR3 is TGTGCCAGCAGTTTAAGAGGTGATGGTGGCTACACCTTC.

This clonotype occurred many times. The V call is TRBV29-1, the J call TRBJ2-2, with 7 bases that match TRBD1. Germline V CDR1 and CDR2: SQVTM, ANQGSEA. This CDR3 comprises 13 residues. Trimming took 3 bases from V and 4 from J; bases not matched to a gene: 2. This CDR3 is CSVERDSTGELFF. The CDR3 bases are TGCAGCGTTGAGAGGGACAGCACCGGGGAGCTGTTTTTT.

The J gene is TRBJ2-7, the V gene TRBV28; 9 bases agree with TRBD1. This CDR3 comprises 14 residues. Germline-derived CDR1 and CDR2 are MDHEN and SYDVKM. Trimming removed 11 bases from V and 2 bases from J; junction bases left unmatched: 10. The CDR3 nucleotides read TGTGCCGCAGGGGGACAGGGAGGAACCTACGAGCAGTACTTC. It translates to CAAGGQGGTYEQYF.

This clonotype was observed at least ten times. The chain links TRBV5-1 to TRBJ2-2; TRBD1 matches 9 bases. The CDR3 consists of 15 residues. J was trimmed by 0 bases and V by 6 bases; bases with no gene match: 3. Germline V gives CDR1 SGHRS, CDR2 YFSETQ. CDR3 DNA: TGCGCCAGCAAGGGGGACAGGGCGAACACCGGGGAGCTGTTTTTT. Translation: CASKGDRANTGELFF.

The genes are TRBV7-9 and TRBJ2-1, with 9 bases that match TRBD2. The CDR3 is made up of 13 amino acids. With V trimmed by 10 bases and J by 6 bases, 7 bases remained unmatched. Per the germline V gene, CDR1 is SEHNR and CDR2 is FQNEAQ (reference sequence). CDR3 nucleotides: TGTGCCACGCACCTAGCGGGGACCAATGAGCAGTTCTTC. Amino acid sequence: CATHLAGTNEQFF.

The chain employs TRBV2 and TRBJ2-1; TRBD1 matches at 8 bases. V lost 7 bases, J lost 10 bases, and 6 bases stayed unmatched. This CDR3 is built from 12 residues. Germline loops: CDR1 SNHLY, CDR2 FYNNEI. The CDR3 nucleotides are TGTGCCAGCACCATTGACAGGGGCGAGCAGTTCTTC. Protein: CASTIDRGEQFF.

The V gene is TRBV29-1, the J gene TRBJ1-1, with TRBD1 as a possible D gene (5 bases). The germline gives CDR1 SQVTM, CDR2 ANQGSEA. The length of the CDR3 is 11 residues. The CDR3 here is CGLGVATEAFF. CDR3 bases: TGCGGACTGGGGGTTGCTACTGAAGCTTTCTTT.

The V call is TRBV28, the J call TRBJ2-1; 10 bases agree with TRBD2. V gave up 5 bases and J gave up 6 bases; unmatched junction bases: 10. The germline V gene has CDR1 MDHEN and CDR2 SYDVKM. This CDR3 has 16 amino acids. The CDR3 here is CASSPLGLAAFNEQFF. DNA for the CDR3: TGTGCCAGCAGTCCCCTCGGACTAGCGGCTTTCAATGAGCAGTTCTTC.

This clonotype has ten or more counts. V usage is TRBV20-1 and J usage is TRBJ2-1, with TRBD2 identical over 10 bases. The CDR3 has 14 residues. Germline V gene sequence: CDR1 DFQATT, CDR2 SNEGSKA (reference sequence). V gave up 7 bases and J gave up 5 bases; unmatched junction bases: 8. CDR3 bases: TGCAGTGGCCTCAAGCGGGGGGGTGACAATGAGCAGTTCTTC. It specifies CSGLKRGGDNEQFF.

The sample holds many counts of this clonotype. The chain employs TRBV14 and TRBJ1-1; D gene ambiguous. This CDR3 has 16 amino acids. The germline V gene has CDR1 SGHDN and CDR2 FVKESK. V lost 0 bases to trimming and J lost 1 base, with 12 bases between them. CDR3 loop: CASSQDGEGSNTEAFF. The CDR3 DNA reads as TGTGCCAGCAGCCAAGATGGCGAGGGATCGAACACTGAAGCTTTCTTT.

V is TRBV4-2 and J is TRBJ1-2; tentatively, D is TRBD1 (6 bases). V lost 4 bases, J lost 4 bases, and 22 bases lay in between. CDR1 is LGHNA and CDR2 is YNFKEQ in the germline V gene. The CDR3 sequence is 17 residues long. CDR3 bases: TGTGCCAGCAGCCCAATCGACCTTAACAGGGCGGCCTATGGCTACACCTTC. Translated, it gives CASSPIDLNRAAYGYTF.

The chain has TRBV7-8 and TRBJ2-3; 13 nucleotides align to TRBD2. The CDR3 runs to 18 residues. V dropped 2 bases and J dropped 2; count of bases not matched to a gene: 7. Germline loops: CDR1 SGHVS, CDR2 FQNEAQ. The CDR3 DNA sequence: TGTGCCAGCAGCTTAAGCCGGGGACTAGCGGGGCACACAGATACGCAGTATTTT. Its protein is CASSLSRGLAGHTDTQYF.